This is a list of T cell receptor beta chains from one sample in a study of blood T cell repertoires in COVID-19. TCRdb keeps only in-frame clones here, not all; method: immunoSEQ multiplex PCR. The sample lists 70,000 to 85,000 clones, roughly 88% occurring once. Input material: peripheral blood. These receptors all stem from a man aged 65 to 79 with active or convalescent COVID-19. The CDR3 runs from the conserved cysteine through the conserved F or W. A D gene is named only where the DNA matches it firmly. For some rows the clone size is stated as once, few or many, or as a class when expanded; others skip it.

D	V	J	size	DNA	CDR3
.	TRBV2	TRBJ1-6	.	TGTGCCAGCAGGGCGGGACGGAGAAAGGATTCACCCCTCCACTTT	CASRAGRRKDSPLHF
TRBD2	TRBV2	TRBJ2-5	.	TGTGCCAGCAGTGCGACTAGCGGGAGGCCTGGGAGGGACTTC	CASSATSGRPGRDF
.	TRBV28	TRBJ2-7	.	TGTGCCAGCAGTCCCTCCGGGGTAGTATCCTACGAGCAGTACTTC	CASSPSGVVSYEQYF
.	TRBV5-4	TRBJ1-3	.	TGTGCCAGCAGCAACGAACAGCAACCATCTGGAAACACCATATATTTT	CASSNEQQPSGNTIYF
TRBD1	TRBV7-6	TRBJ2-2	.	TGTGCCAGCAGCTTAGACAGGGGCACCGGGGAGCTGTTTTTT	CASSLDRGTGELFF
TRBD2	TRBV4-1	TRBJ2-3	.	TGCGCCAGCAGCCAGGGATTGGGACTAGCAACAGATACGCAGTATTTT	CASSQGLGLATDTQYF
TRBD2	TRBV19	TRBJ2-7	.	TGTGCCAGTAGTCGGGGGGGGGCCTACGAGCAGTACTTC	CASSRGGAYEQYF
.	TRBV11-2	TRBJ2-3	.	TGTGCCAGCAGCCCCGGCAGGGGCACAGATACGCAGTATTTT	CASSPGRGTDTQYF
TRBD1	TRBV9	TRBJ2-2	.	TGTGCCAGCAGTCAAATTCAGGGGGCCGGGGAGCTGTTTTTT	CASSQIQGAGELFF
.	TRBV15	TRBJ1-2	.	TGTGCCACCAGCAGAGCGGGGGGGCCTTACTATGGCTACACCTTC	CATSRAGGPYYGYTF
TRBD2	TRBV5-1	TRBJ2-7	.	TGCGCCAGCAGCGTAGCGGGAGGGTGGTACGAGCAGTACTTC	CASSVAGGWYEQYF
TRBD1	TRBV28	TRBJ2-1	.	TGTGCCAGCAATTGGGGACAGGCGAACAATGAGCAGTTCTTC	CASNWGQANNEQFF
TRBD1	TRBV2	TRBJ1-1	.	TGTGCCAGCAAGGGCACAGGGGTGACTGAAGCTTTCTTT	CASKGTGVTEAFF
.	TRBV5-1	TRBJ1-1	few	TGCGCCAGCAGCTCACAGAGCCGGCTTGAAGCTTTCTTT	CASSSQSRLEAFF
.	TRBV5-5	TRBJ2-7	once	TGTGCCAGCAGTACAACCGGCGCAAGGGGCGAGCAGTACTTC	CASSTTGARGEQYF
.	TRBV5-1	TRBJ1-2	.	TGCGCCAGCAGCTTGGCAGGGCCGGCTAACTATGGCTACACCTTC	CASSLAGPANYGYTF
TRBD1	TRBV19	TRBJ1-5	.	TGTGCCAGTACCAGGGGGGCAGGGGAGAGGGTCCGAGGCAATCAGCCCCAGCATTTT	CASTRGAGERVRGNQPQHF
.	TRBV6-2/TRBV6-3	TRBJ2-1	.	TGTGCCAGCAGTTACTCCTCCACCTCGAGGGGGTACAATGAGCAGTTCTTC	CASSYSSTSRGYNEQFF
.	TRBV27	TRBJ2-7	.	TGTGCCAGCAGTTTAACGCTAGCACCCTACGAGCAGTACTTC	CASSLTLAPYEQYF
.	TRBV18	TRBJ1-6	.	TGTGCCAGCTCACCACTGACAGACTCCGCAAGCTCCTATAATTCACCCCTCCACTTT	CASSPLTDSASSYNSPLHF
TRBD2	TRBV3-1/TRBV3-2	TRBJ2-1	.	TGTGCCAGCAGCCCTCGGACTAGCGGCCTCTACAATGAGCAGTTCTTC	CASSPRTSGLYNEQFF
.	TRBV7-6	TRBJ1-6	.	TGTGCCAGCAGCTTTGGGGCCAGCTCCTATAATTCACCCCTCCACTTT	CASSFGASSYNSPLHF
.	TRBV19	TRBJ2-3	.	TGTGCCAGTAGTCCCCCGGGCACAGATACGCAGTATTTT	CASSPPGTDTQYF
.	TRBV6-6	TRBJ1-5	.	TGTGCCAGCAGTTACTCGGGGGGGGGTCATCAGCCCCAGCATTTT	CASSYSGGGHQPQHF
TRBD1	TRBV2	TRBJ1-1	.	TGTGCCAGCAGATCGGGACAGAAGAACACTGAAGCTTTCTTT	CASRSGQKNTEAFF
TRBD1	TRBV2	TRBJ2-5	.	TGTGCCAGCAGTGACGGACAGGGGAAGACCCAGTACTTC	CASSDGQGKTQYF
.	TRBV28	TRBJ1-4	.	TGTGCCAGCAGTCGATACAGGGTGGGGGATGAAAAACTGTTTTTT	CASSRYRVGDEKLFF
TRBD1	TRBV5-4	TRBJ2-5	.	TGTGCCAGCAGCCCCGGGACAGCGCAAGAGACCCAGTACTTC	CASSPGTAQETQYF
TRBD2	TRBV5-1	TRBJ2-1	.	TGCGCCAGCAGCTTGGAGGAGGTGGGGCGGGGGATATACAATGAGCAGTTCTTC	CASSLEEVGRGIYNEQFF
TRBD1	TRBV6-5	TRBJ1-1	once	TGTGCCAGCAGTCCCGGGACAGGGTACGCTTTCTTT	CASSPGTGYAFF
TRBD2	TRBV2	TRBJ2-7	.	TGTGCCAGCAGTGATTGGTCACTAGCGGGAGGGGGCCCATACGAGCAGTACTTC	CASSDWSLAGGGPYEQYF
.	TRBV30	TRBJ2-7	.	TGTGCCTGGAGTCCTACCGAGACTCGACTAACCTACGAGCAGTACTTC	CAWSPTETRLTYEQYF
TRBD1	TRBV3-1/TRBV3-2	TRBJ1-2	.	TGTGCCAGCACCACGGGACAGGGGTTACAAGGCTACACCTTC	CASTTGQGLQGYTF
.	TRBV15	TRBJ1-3	.	TGTGCCACCAGCAGAGATCGCGCCTCTGGAAACACCATATATTTT	CATSRDRASGNTIYF
TRBD1	TRBV5-1	TRBJ1-3	.	TGCGCCAGCAGCATTACGACAGGGGGCTCTGGAAACACCATATATTTT	CASSITTGGSGNTIYF
.	TRBV5-5	TRBJ2-3	.	TGTGCCAGCAGCTTGACAACAGATACGCAGTATTTT	CASSLTTDTQYF
TRBD2	TRBV28	TRBJ2-5	.	TGTGCCAGCAGACCGACTAGCGGTTCCCAAGAGACCCAGTACTTC	CASRPTSGSQETQYF
.	TRBV7-6	TRBJ2-3	.	TGTGCCAGCAGCTGGAGGAGCCGGCGCACAGATACGCAGTATTTT	CASSWRSRRTDTQYF
.	TRBV5-1	TRBJ2-1	.	TGCGCCAGCAGCCCCGGGGGTAGCGCACTGCCTGGCGATGAGCAGTTCTTC	CASSPGGSALPGDEQFF
TRBD2	TRBV11-2	TRBJ2-7	.	TGTGCCAGCAGCCGGCGGGTAGCGGGAGGGGCGGTGCAGTACTTC	CASSRRVAGGAVQYF
TRBD2	TRBV11-2	TRBJ2-3	.	TGTGCCAGCAGCCAGGGACTAGCTACAGATACGCAGTATTTT	CASSQGLATDTQYF
.	TRBV5-1	TRBJ2-1	.	TGCGCCAGCAGCTTGCCTCAGGTCAATGAGCAGTTCTTC	CASSLPQVNEQFF
.	TRBV27	TRBJ1-4	.	TGTGCCAGCAGTCCCAACCCGCGACAGGCTAATGAAAAACTGTTTTTT	CASSPNPRQANEKLFF
.	TRBV19	TRBJ1-1	.	TGTGCCAGTAGTAAAGGGGCGGGGGCTGAAGCTTTCTTT	CASSKGAGAEAFF
.	TRBV28	TRBJ1-4	once	TGTGCCAGCAGCCTCCCCGGGGGGGAACGGGAAAAACTGTTTTTT	CASSLPGGEREKLFF
TRBD2	TRBV4-1	TRBJ2-7	.	TGCGCCAGCAGCCGAGGACTAGCGATGAGCTCCTACGAGCAGTACTTC	CASSRGLAMSSYEQYF
.	TRBV2	TRBJ1-5	.	TGTGCCAGCAGCCTCCGGACAAATAGCAATCAGCCCCAGCATTTT	CASSLRTNSNQPQHF
TRBD1	TRBV5-1	TRBJ2-5	.	TGCGCCAGCAGCTTGCGGGGGACAGGGCAGGAGACCCAGTACTTC	CASSLRGTGQETQYF
TRBD1	TRBV28	TRBJ2-7	.	TGTGCCAGCACCTCCCCCGGGACAGCTTACGAGCAGTACTTC	CASTSPGTAYEQYF
TRBD2	TRBV3-1/TRBV3-2	TRBJ2-1	many	TGTGCCAGCAGCCCTTGGGGTAGCGGGGGGGAGGACAATGAGCAGTTCTTC	CASSPWGSGGEDNEQFF
.	TRBV5-5	TRBJ2-3	.	TGTGCCAGCAGCTTGGTTTGGCAGGGCCTCACAGATACGCAGTATTTT	CASSLVWQGLTDTQYF
TRBD1	TRBV2	TRBJ1-5	.	TGTGCCAGCAGTGCAGGGGGCTGGCAGCCCCAGCATTTT	CASSAGGWQPQHF
.	TRBV29-1	TRBJ2-7	.	TGCAGCGTTAATCAGGGGAGCTCCTACGAGCAGTACTTC	CSVNQGSSYEQYF
TRBD1	TRBV5-4	TRBJ2-5	.	TGTGCCAGCAGTTATGGACAGGGAGGACGAGAGACCCAGTACTTC	CASSYGQGGRETQYF
.	TRBV6-5	TRBJ2-3	.	TGTGCCAGCAGTTACTCAAGGCAGGGGCCCACAGATACGCAGTATTTT	CASSYSRQGPTDTQYF
.	TRBV29-1	TRBJ1-1	few	TGCAGCATCACTGTAAGGGGAGGTGCTTTCTTT	CSITVRGGAFF
.	TRBV2	TRBJ1-2	.	TGTGCCAGCACGGTCCGAGCAGAGGGAGGTGGCTACACCTTC	CASTVRAEGGGYTF